This T cell receptor (beta chain) was obtained from a study of T cell changes during pregnancy in multiple sclerosis. The CDR3 length is 13 residues. CDR1 SGHVS and CDR2 FQNEAQ come from the germline V gene. The germline V and J ends were trimmed by 5 bases and 4 bases, with 11 bases remaining between them. Using immunoSEQ multiplex PCR, the repertoire was profiled, and TCRdb retains in-frame clones only, with some absent. The table lists about 45,000 clones, 85% to 90% of them singletons, with about 2% in the top ten. The sample consisted of peripheral blood, taken in the first trimester of pregnancy. This TCR derives from a female donor with multiple sclerosis, enrolled in a pregnancy study. The rearrangement links TRBV7-8 to TRBJ1-2; D is unclear. The CDR3 loop is CASSRNGFYGYTF. CDR3 sequence (DNA): TGTGCCAGCAGCCGAAACGGGTTCTATGGCTACACCTTC.